The T cell receptor beta chain described here comes from a study of CD8+ T cells in alopecia areata. This CDR3 contains 14 residues. The V gene's germline CDR1 is MGHRA and CDR2 YSYEKL. Trimming removed 5 bases from V and 2 bases from J; junction bases left unmatched: 5. Isolated RNA was reverse transcribed into cDNA used as the sequencing template. Clones were sequenced by immunoSEQ multiplex PCR, and TCRdb holds only the in-frame ones, with some missing. The data hold roughly 150,000 clones, with about 51% observed a single time. The gene calls are TRBV4-1 and TRBJ2-7; 8 bases align to TRBD1. This clonotype was sampled from a human donor with alopecia areata. The sequences come from CD8+ T cells sorted from blood, collected at week 0. CDR3 amino acids: CASSYDRGAYEQYF. The CDR3 DNA reads as TGCGCCAGCAGCTATGACAGGGGCGCCTACGAGCAGTACTTC.